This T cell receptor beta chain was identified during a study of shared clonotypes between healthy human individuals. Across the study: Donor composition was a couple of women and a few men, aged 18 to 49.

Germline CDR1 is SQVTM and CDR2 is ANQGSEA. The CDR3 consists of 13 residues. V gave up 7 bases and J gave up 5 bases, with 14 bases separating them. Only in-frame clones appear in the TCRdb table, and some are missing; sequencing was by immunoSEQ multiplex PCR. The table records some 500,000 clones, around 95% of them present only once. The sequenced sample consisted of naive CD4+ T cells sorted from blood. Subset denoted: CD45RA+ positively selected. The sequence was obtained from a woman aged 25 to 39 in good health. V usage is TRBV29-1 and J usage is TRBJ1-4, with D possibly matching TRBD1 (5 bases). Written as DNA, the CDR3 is TGCAGCGCCCTCAGGGTAGGCAATGAAAAACTGTTTTTT. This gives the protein CSALRVGNEKLFF.